Following are 5 T cell receptor beta chains from one sample sequenced in a study of lymphopenia after photon versus proton radiotherapy. Data came from immunoSEQ multiplex PCR; TCRdb stores just in-frame clones and leaves some out. The sample consists of tens of thousands of clones, 85% to 90% of them appearing once. This specimen was peripheral blood, taken from a patient treated with proton-based radiotherapy. The receptors derive from a man aged 80 or over with esophageal cancer.

The chain combines TRBV5-8 with TRBJ2-7; D is possibly TRBD2 (5 bases). The V end lost 5 bases, the J end lost 3 bases, and 18 bases lay between the germline ends. Per the germline V gene, CDR1 is SGHTS and CDR2 is YDEGEE. This CDR3 has 15 amino acids. The CDR3 protein is CASRKGETLIYEQYF. The CDR3 DNA is TGTGCCAGCAGAAAGGGAGAAACGTTAATCTACGAGCAGTACTTC.

The rearrangement joins TRBV18 to TRBJ2-1, with a tentative D call TRBD1 (6 bases). Trimming removed 2 bases from V and 3 bases from J, with 14 bases in between. The V gene's germline CDR1 is KGHSH and CDR2 LQKENI. This CDR3 spans 16 amino acids. In DNA form, the CDR3 reads TGTGCCAGCTCACCAGGATCCAGGGGTAACTACAATGAGCAGTTCTTC. Its protein product is CASSPGSRGNYNEQFF.

To note about this clone: At one end, the junction sequence differs from germline, possibly due to a read error. The gene calls are TRBV5-1 and TRBJ1-1; no reliable D call. Germline V gives CDR1 SGHRS, CDR2 YFSETQ. The CDR3 length is 15 residues. CDR3 region: CASSSREGGNIEAFF. CDR3 bases: TGCGCCAGCAGTTCGAGGGAGGGAGGGAACATTGAAGCTTTCTTT. Filled out from reference TRBV5-1 and TRBJ1-1, the complete variable domain reads KAGVTQTPRYLIKTRGQQVTLSCSPISGHRSVSWYQQTPGQGLQFLFEYFSETQRNKGNFPGRFSGRQFSNSRSEMNVSTLELGDSALYLCASSSREGGNIEAFFGQGTRLTVV.

This clone was recorded many times. This rearrangement joins TRBV5-1 to TRBJ1-1; possibly TRBD1 for D (6 bases). The CDR3 spans 14 residues. V was cut by 0 bases and J by 2 bases, with 8 bases left in between. The germline V gene has CDR1 SGHRS and CDR2 YFSETQ. This CDR3 reads CASSLGTVNTEAFF. For the CDR3, the DNA is TGCGCCAGCAGCTTGGGGACAGTTAACACTGAAGCTTTCTTT.

In nucleotides, the CDR3 is TGCGCCAGCAGCCCGGGACGGGGGGGCAGGGAGACCCAGTACTTC. This codes for CASSPGRGGRETQYF. The J gene is TRBJ2-5, the V gene TRBV5-1; 8 positions agree with TRBD2. CDR1 and CDR2 from the germline V gene are SGHRS and YFSETQ. The length of the CDR3 is 15 residues. Trimming took 4 bases from V and 5 from J; bases not matched to a gene: 10. Full variable domain (outside the CDR3, taken from reference TRBV5-1 and TRBJ2-5): KAGVTQTPRYLIKTRGQQVTLSCSPISGHRSVSWYQQTPGQGLQFLFEYFSETQRNKGNFPGRFSGRQFSNSRSEMNVSTLELGDSALYLCASSPGRGGRETQYFGPGTRLLVL.